This T cell receptor (beta chain) was sequenced during a study of blood T cell repertoires in COVID-19. About the research overall: Sites in the United States, Italy and Spain provided acute and convalescent COVID-19 samples.

J gave up 2 bases and V 4 bases, and 11 bases lay outside the gene matches. CDR3 size: 17 residues. CDR1 is LGHNA, CDR2 YSLEER, per germline. Authors' processing steps: It was from reference gene primer amplification that nucleated cell counts were estimated. The repertoire was sequenced with immunoSEQ multiplex PCR; TCRdb's copy has only in-frame clones and lacks some. V and J calls and clone size are given by that table; D and trimming were obtained from the DNA. The sample consists of 200,000 to 300,000 clones, 81% of them appearing once. This clonotype was obtained from an elderly woman with COVID-19, enrolled during active disease. The rearrangement links TRBV4-3 to TRBJ2-1, with 7 bases that match TRBD2. Sample: peripheral blood. CDR3 DNA: TGCGCCAGCAGCCCCTATGAGACGGGAGGCACCTACAATGAGCAGTTCTTC. Translated, it gives CASSPYETGGTYNEQFF.